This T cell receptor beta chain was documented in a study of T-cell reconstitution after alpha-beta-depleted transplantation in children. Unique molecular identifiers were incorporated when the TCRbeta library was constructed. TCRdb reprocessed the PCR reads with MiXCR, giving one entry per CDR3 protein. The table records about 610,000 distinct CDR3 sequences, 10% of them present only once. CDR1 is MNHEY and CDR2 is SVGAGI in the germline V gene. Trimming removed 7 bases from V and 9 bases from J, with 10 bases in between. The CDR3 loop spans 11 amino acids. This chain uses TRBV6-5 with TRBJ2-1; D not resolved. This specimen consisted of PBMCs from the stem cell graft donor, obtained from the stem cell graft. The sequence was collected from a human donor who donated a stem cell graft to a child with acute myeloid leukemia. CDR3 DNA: TGTGCCAGCACCGATTACGGTGAGCAGTTCTTC. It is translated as CASTDYGEQFF.